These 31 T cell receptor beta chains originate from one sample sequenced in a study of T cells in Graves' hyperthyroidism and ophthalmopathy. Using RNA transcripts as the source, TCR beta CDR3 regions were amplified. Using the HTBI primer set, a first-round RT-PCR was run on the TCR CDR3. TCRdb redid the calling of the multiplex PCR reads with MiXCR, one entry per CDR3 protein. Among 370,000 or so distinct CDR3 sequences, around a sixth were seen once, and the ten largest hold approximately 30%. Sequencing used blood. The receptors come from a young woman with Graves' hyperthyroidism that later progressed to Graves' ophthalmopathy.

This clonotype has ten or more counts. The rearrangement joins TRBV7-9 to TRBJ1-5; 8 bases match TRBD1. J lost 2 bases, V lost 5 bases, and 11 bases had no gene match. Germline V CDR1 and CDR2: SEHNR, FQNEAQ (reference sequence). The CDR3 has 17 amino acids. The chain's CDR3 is CASSGEIRTGRNQPQHF. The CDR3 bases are TGTGCCAGCAGCGGCGAGATAAGGACAGGGCGCAATCAGCCCCAGCATTTT.

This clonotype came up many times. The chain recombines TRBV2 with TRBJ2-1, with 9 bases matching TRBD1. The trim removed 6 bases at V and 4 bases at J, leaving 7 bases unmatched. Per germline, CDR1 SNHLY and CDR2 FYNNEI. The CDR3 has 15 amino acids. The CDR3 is CASRIQGAGYNEQFF. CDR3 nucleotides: TGTGCCAGCAGGATACAGGGGGCGGGTTACAATGAGCAGTTCTTC.

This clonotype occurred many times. The CDR3 DNA reads as TGTGCCAGCAGTTACCCCGGGGTAGCGGGAAGAAGGAGGGATGAGCAGTTCTTC. Its protein is CASSYPGVAGRRRDEQFF. The chain carries TRBV12-3 or TRBV12-4 and TRBJ2-1; 8 bases line up with TRBD2. The CDR3 has 18 residues. Trimming cost V 4 bases and J 8 bases; bases outside gene matches: 19.

CDR3 nucleotide sequence: TGCGCCAGCAGCCCCGGGGACCTGGCTTACTACAATGAGCAGTTCTTC. This sequence encodes CASSPGDLAYYNEQFF. V is TRBV4-3 and J is TRBJ2-1; tentatively, D is TRBD1 or TRBD2 (5 bases each). V was trimmed by 4 bases and J by 3 bases, leaving 16 bases between them. The CDR3 has 16 amino acids. CDR1 is LGHNA and CDR2 is YSLEER in the germline V gene.

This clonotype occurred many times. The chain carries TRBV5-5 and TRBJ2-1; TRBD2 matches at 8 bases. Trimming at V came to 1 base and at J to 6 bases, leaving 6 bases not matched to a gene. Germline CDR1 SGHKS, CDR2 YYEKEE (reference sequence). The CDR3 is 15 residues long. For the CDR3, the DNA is TGTGCCAGCAGCTTGACTGGCGGGAGGAGCAATGAGCAGTTCTTC. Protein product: CASSLTGGRSNEQFF.

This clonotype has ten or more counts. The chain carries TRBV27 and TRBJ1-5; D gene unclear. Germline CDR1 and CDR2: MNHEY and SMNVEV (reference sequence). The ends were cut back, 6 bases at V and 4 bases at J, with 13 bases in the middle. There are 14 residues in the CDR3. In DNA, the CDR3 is TGTGCCAGCAGCCCCGGTAGGTTAAATCAGCCCCAGCATTTT. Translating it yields CASSPGRLNQPQHF.

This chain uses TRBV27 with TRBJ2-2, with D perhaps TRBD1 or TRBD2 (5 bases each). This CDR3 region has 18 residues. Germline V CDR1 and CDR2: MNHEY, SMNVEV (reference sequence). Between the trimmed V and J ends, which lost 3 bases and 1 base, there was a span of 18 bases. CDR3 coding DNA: TGTGCCAGCAGTTTTTTTTCTCGGGACGGGCAGAACACCGGGGAGCTGTTTTTT. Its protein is CASSFFSRDGQNTGELFF.

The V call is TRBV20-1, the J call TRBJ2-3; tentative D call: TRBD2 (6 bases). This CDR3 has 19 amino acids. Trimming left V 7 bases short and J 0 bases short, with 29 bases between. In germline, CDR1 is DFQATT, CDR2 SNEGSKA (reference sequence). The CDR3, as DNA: TGCAGTGTTCCCGGGACTCCGGGTACCGGCGGGGCTAGCACAGATACGCAGTATTTT. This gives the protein CSVPGTPGTGGASTDTQYF.

In DNA form, the CDR3 reads TGTGCCACCAGCAGAAGGACCCTGGAATCCCTAGAGCAGTACTTC. Protein sequence: CATSRRTLESLEQYF. The V gene is TRBV15, the J gene TRBJ2-7; no clear D. V was shortened by 2 bases and J by 7 bases, with 18 bases between the two germline ends. CDR1 is LNHNV, CDR2 YYDKDF, per germline (reference sequence). The CDR3 is 15 amino acids.

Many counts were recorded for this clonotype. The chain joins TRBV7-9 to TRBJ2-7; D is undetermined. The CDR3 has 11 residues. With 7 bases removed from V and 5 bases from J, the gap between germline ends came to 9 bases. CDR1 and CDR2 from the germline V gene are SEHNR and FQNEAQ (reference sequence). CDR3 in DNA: TGTGCCAGCAAGGGTGGACACGAGCAGTACTTC. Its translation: CASKGGHEQYF.

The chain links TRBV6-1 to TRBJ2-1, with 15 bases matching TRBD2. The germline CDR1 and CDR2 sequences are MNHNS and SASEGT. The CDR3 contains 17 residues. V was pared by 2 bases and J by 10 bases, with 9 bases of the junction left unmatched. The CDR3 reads CASSETGTSGRIYEQFF. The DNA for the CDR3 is TGTGCCAGCAGTGAAACCGGGACTAGCGGGAGGATCTACGAGCAGTTCTTC.

CDR3 sequence: CASSFSGTGGVSGIEAFF. In nucleotides, the CDR3 is TGCGCCAGCAGCTTCTCCGGGACAGGGGGCGTATCTGGTATCGAAGCTTTCTTT. The V call is TRBV5-1, the J call TRBJ1-1, with TRBD1 matching over 12 bases. Germline CDR1 reads SGHRS; CDR2 reads YFSETQ. V dropped 2 bases and J dropped 8; count of bases not matched to a gene: 16. The CDR3 is 18 amino acids.

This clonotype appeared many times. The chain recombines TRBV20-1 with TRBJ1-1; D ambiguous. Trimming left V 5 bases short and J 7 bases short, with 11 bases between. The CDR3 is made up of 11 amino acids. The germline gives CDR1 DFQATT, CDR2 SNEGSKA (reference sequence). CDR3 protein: CSAYTQLEAFF. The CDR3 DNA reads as TGCAGTGCTTACACTCAGCTTGAAGCTTTCTTT.

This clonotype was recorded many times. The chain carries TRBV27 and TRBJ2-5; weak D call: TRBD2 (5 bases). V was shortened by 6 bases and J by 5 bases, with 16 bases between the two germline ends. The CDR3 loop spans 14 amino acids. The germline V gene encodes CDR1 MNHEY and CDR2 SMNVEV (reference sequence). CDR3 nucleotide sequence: TGTGCCAGCAGCTCCGGGGTATCCTGGGAGACCCAGTACTTC. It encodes CASSSGVSWETQYF.

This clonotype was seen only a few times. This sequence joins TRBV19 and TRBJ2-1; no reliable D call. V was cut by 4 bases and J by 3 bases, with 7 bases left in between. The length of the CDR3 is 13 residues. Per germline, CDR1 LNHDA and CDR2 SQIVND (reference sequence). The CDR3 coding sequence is TGTGCCAGTAGTAACATTCGCTACAATGAGCAGTTCTTC. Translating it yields CASSNIRYNEQFF.

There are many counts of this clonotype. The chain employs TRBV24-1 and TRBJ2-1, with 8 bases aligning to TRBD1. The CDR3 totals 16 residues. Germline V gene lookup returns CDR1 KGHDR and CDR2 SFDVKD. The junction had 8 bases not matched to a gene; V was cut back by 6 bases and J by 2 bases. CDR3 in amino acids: CATSSEDRGPYNEQFF. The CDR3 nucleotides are TGTGCCACCAGTTCGGAAGACAGGGGTCCCTACAATGAGCAGTTCTTC.

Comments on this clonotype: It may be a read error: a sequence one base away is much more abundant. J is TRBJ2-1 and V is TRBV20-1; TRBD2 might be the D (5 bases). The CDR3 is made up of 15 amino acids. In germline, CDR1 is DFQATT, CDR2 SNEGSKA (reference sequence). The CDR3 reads CSARVGSGSYNDQFF. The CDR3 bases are TGCAGTGCTAGAGTTGGATCGGGATCTTACAATGATCAGTTCTTC.

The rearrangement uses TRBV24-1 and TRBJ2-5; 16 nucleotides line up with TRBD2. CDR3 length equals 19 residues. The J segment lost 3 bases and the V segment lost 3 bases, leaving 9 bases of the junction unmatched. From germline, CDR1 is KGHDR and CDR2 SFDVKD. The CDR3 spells CATSDRGTSGRAGKETQYF. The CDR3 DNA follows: TGTGCCACCAGTGATCGCGGGACTAGCGGGAGGGCCGGGAAAGAGACCCAGTACTTC.

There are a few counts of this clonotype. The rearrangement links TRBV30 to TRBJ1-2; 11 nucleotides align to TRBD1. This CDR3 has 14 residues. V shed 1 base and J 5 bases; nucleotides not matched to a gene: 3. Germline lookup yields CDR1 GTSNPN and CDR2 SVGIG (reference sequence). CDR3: CAWSGTGGSYGYTF. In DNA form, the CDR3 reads TGTGCCTGGAGTGGGACAGGGGGCAGTTATGGCTACACCTTC.

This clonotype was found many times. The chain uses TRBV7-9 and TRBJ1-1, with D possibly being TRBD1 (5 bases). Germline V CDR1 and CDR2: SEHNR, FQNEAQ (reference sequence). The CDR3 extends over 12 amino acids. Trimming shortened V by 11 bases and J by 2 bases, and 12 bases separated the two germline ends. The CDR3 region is CACGAPNTEAFF. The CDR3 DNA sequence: TGTGCCTGCGGGGCGCCAAACACTGAAGCTTTCTTT. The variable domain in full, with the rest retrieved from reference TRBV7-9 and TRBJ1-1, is DTGVSQNPRHKITKRGQNVTFRCDPISEHNRLYWYRQTLGQGPEFLTYFQNEAQLEKSRLLSDRFSAERPKGSFSTLEIQRTEQGDSAMYLCACGAPNTEAFFGQGTRLTVV.

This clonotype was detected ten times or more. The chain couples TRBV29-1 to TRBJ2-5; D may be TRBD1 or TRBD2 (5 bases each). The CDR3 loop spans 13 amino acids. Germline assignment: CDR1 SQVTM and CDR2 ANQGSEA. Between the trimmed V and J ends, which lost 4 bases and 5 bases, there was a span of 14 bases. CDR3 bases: TGCAGCGTTGTAGTGGGGCCGGGGGAGACCCAGTACTTC. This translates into CSVVVGPGETQYF.

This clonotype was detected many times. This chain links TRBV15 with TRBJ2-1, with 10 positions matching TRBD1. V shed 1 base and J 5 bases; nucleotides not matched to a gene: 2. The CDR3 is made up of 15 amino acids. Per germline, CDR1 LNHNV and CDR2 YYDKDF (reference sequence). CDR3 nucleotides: TGTGCCACCAGCAGAGGGGGACAGGGGAACAATGAGCAGTTCTTC. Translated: CATSRGGQGNNEQFF.

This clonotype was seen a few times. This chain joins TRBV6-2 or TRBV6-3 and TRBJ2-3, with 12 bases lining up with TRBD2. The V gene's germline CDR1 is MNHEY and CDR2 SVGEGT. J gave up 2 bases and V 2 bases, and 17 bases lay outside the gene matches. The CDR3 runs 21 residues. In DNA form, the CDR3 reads TGTGCCAGCAGTTACCGAGACGGTTGGGCTAGCGGGAGGGTTAACACAGATACGCAGTATTTT. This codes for CASSYRDGWASGRVNTDTQYF.

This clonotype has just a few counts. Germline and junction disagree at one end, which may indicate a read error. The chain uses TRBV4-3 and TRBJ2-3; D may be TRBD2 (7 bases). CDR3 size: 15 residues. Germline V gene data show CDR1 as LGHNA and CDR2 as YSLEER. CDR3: CASSQDEGGRGLQYF. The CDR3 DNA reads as TGCGCCAGCAGTCAAGATGAAGGGGGGCGGGGGTTGCAGTATTTT.

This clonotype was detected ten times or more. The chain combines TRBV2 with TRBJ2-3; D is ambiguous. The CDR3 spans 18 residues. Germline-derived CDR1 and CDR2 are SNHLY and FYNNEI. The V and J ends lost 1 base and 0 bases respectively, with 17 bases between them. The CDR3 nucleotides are TGTGCCAGCAGTGAAGGGGCTAGTGGAGCCTATAGCACAGATACGCAGTATTTT. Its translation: CASSEGASGAYSTDTQYF. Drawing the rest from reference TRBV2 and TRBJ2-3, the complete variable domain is EPEVTQTPSHQVTQMGQEVILRCVPISNHLYFYWYRQILGQKVEFLVSFYNNEISEKSEIFDDQFSVERPDGSNFTLKIRSTKLEDSAMYFCASSEGASGAYSTDTQYFGPGTRLTVL.

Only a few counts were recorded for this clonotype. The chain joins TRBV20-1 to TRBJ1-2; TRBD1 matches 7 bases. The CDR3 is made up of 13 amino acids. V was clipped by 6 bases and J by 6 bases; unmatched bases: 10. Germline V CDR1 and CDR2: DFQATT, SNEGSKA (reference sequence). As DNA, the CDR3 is TGCAGTGCCCCGGCAGAGGGGGCCAATGGCTACACCTTC. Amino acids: CSAPAEGANGYTF.

The CDR3 loop is CAWSVMGAFMAFF. The CDR3 DNA reads TGTGCCTGGAGTGTAATGGGGGCTTTTATGGCTTTCTTT. V usage is TRBV30 and J usage is TRBJ1-1; possible D gene TRBD1, 6 bases. Germline V lookup: CDR1 GTSNPN, CDR2 SVGIG (reference sequence). The CDR3 runs 13 residues. Trimming pared 0 bases from V and 11 bases from J, leaving 16 bases between.

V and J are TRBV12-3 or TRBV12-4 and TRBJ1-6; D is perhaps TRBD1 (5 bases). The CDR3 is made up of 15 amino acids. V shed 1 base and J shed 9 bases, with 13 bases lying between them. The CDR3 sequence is CASSLGGWEGSPLHF. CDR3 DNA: TGTGCCAGCAGTTTAGGGGGCTGGGAGGGTTCACCCCTCCACTTT.

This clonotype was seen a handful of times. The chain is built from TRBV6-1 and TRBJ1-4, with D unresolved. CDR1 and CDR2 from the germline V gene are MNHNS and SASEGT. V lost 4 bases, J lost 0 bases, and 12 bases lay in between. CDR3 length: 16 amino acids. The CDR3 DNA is TGTGCCAGCAGTGGAAGTTGGAGGGCAACTAATGAAAAACTGTTTTTT. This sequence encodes CASSGSWRATNEKLFF.

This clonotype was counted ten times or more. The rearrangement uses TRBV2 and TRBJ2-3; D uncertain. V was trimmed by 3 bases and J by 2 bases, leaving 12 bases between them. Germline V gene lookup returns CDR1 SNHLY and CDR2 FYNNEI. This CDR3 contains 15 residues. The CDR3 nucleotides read TGTGCCAGCAGTGACTTCAGCGACAACACAGATACGCAGTATTTT. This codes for CASSDFSDNTDTQYF.

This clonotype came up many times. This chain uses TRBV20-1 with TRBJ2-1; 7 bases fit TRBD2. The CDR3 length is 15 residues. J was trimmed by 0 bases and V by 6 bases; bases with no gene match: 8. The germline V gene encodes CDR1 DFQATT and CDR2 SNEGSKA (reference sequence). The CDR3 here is CSAPERGYSYNEQFF. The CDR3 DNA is TGCAGTGCCCCCGAGCGGGGCTACTCCTACAATGAGCAGTTCTTC.